This T cell receptor beta chain was identified in a study of T cells after yellow fever vaccination. Each CDR3 protein gets one entry after TCRdb re-called the 5' RACE reads with MiXCR. The sample lists about 340,000 distinct CDR3 sequences, 3% to 4.5% seen once, with about 24% in the top ten. Broader study findings: Reappearance after the booster was seen for most primary-vaccination clones, at more than 95% CD4 and about 90% CD8. The secondary response was weaker but peaked faster, day 5 versus 15.

This CDR3 has 15 amino acids. With 5 bases clipped from V and 6 bases from J, the junction kept 5 bases outside the gene matches. In germline, CDR1 is MNHEY, CDR2 SVGAGI. About this clonotype: Antigen unknown.

The sequence was obtained from a young man who received the YFV17D yellow fever vaccine. The V gene is TRBV6-5, the J gene TRBJ2-3, with 13 bases aligning to TRBD2. The sequencing used PBMCs, collected 5 days after the yellow fever booster vaccination. The DNA for the CDR3 is TGTGCCAGCAGTGGGACTAGCGGGGCCTTGGATACGCAGTATTTT. Translation: CASSGTSGALDTQYF.